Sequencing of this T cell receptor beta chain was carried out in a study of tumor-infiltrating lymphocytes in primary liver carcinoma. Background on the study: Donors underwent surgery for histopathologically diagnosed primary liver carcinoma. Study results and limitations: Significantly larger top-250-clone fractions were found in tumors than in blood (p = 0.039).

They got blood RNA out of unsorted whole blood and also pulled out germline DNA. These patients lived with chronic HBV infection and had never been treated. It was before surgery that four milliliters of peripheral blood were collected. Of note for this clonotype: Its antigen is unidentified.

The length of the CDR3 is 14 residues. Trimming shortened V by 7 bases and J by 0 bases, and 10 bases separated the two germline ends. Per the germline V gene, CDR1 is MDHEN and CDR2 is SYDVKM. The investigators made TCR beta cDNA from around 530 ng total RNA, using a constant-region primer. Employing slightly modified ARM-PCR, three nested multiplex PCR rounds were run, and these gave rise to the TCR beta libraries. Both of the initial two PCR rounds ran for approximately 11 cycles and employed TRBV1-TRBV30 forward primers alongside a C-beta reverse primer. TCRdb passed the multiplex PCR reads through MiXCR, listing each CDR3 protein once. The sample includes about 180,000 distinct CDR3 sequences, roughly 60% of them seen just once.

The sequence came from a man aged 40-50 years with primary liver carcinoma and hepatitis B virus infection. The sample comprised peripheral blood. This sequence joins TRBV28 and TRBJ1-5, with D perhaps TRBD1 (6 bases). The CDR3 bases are TGTGCCAGCACGGGACAAAATAGCAATCAGCCCCAGCATTTT. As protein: CASTGQNSNQPQHF.